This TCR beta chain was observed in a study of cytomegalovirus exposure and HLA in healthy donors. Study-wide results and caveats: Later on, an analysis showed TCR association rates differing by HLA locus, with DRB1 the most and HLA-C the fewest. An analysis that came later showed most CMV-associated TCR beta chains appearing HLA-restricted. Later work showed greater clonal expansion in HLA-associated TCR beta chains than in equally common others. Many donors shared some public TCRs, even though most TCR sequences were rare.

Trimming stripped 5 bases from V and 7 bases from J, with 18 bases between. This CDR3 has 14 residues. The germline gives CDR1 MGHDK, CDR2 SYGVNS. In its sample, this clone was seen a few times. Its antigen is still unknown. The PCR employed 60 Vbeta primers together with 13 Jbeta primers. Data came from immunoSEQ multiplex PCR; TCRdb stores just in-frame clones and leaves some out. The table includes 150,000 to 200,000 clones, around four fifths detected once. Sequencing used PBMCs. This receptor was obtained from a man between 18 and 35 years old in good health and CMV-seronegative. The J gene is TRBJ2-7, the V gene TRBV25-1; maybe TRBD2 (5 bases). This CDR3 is CASSSHRGLGEQYF. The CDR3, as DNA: TGTGCCAGCAGTTCCCACCGGGGATTGGGAGAGCAGTACTTC.